What follows are 5 T cell receptor beta chains derived from one specimen sequenced in a study of graft-versus-host responses after intestinal transplantation. Data came from immunoSEQ multiplex PCR; TCRdb stores just in-frame clones and leaves some out. In the table there are 20,000 to 30,000 clones, 82% of which are singletons. No antigen has been assigned to these receptors. The sequenced sample was unstimulated CD4+ T cells sorted from spleen or lymph node cells, obtained before intestinal transplant. The source is a human donor who received an intestinal transplant.

The rearrangement uses TRBV6-1 and TRBJ2-3, with TRBD1 matching 8 bases. Germline-derived CDR1 and CDR2 are MNHNS and SASEGT. V lost 6 bases, J lost 11 bases, and 13 bases stayed unmatched. The CDR3 is made up of 14 amino acids. This CDR3 is CASRLDMAQGEQYF. CDR3 nucleotides: TGTGCCAGCAGACTGGACATGGCACAGGGGGAGCAGTATTTT.

This chain uses TRBV30 with TRBJ1-4; no clear D gene. Germline CDR1 reads GTSNPN; CDR2 reads SVGIG (reference sequence). V lost 5 bases to trimming and J lost 9 bases, with 22 bases between them. The CDR3 contains 15 residues. CDR3 nucleotide sequence: TGTGCCTGGGGTATCTCCGGCAACCGGGAAAAAAAACTGTTTTTT. Protein: CAWGISGNREKKLFF.

The chain joins TRBV7-3 to TRBJ2-5; D is possibly TRBD1 (5 bases). Germline CDR1 and CDR2: SGHTA and FQGTGA. Deletions cut 4 bases from V and 1 base from J, with 19 bases between. The CDR3 extends over 17 amino acids. As DNA, the CDR3 is TGTGCCAGCAGCTCAAGTTGGGGCGACTTTAGCCAAGAGACCCAGTACTTC. Its protein is CASSSSWGDFSQETQYF.

The chain has TRBV2 and TRBJ2-3; maybe TRBD2 (6 bases). Trimming cost V 2 bases and J 0 bases, with 9 bases left between them. The CDR3 runs 15 residues. Per the germline V gene, CDR1 is SNHLY and CDR2 is FYNNEI. CDR3 amino acids: CASSERGTSTDTQYF. The CDR3 bases are TGTGCCAGCAGTGAACGGGGGACTAGCACAGATACGCAGTATTTT.

The V call is TRBV28, the J call TRBJ2-3; 11 bases match TRBD2. This CDR3 spans 17 amino acids. V trimming: 0 bases; J trimming: 1 base; junction bases outside the gene matches: 3. Germline V gives CDR1 MDHEN, CDR2 SYDVKM. CDR3 sequence reads: CASSLWSGLAGTDTQYF. CDR3 nucleotide sequence: TGTGCCAGCAGTTTATGGTCGGGACTAGCGGGCACAGATACGCAGTATTTT.